This record covers a single T cell receptor (beta chain). Its cognate antigen is unknown. This sample stems from a study of graft-versus-host responses after intestinal transplantation. General study points: Recipient marrow showed GvH clones, some seen first in ileum or blood.

Profiling relied on immunoSEQ multiplex PCR, and the TCRdb table lists in-frame clones only, not all of them. Of about 100,000 clones listed, approximately 86% are singletons. V was clipped by 0 bases and J by 9 bases, with 12 bases between them. Germline loops: CDR1 MNHNS, CDR2 SASEGT. The CDR3 is 14 amino acids. V usage is TRBV6-1 and J usage is TRBJ1-5, with a possible D match to TRBD1 (5 bases). The sequence was collected from a human donor who was the organ donor for an intestinal transplant. The specimen comprised unstimulated CD4+ T cells sorted from spleen or lymph node cells, sampled before transplant. The CDR3 coding sequence is TGTGCCAGCAGTGAAGCGCTTTGGGGGGGGCCCCAGCATTTT. It encodes CASSEALWGGPQHF.